The 21 T cell receptor beta chains presented below share a single source sample, sequenced in a study of T cell changes during pregnancy in multiple sclerosis. This table comes from immunoSEQ multiplex PCR, and its TCRdb copy is limited to in-frame clones, with some not included. The table records more than 55,000 clones, 89% of them present only once. This specimen was peripheral blood, taken after pregnancy. The receptors were sampled from a female donor with multiple sclerosis, enrolled in a pregnancy study.

This clone was counted between two and nine times. This rearrangement joins TRBV13 to TRBJ1-1; 9 bases are a match to TRBD1. Germline trimming cut 5 bases from V and 8 bases from J; bases unmatched to any gene: 9. Looked up from germline, CDR1 is PRHDT and CDR2 is FYEKMQ (reference sequence). This CDR3 has 14 amino acids. CDR3 nucleotides: TGTGCCAGCAGCGCCCCGGGACAGGGTCCCGAAGCTTTCTTT. It codes for CASSAPGQGPEAFF.

The rearrangement uses TRBV18 and TRBJ1-6; 11 positions match TRBD1. The CDR3 length is 15 residues. From germline, CDR1 is KGHSH and CDR2 LQKENI. V was clipped by 8 bases and J by 6 bases; unmatched bases: 6. The CDR3 loop is CASHGQGAGNSPLHF. Written as DNA, the CDR3 is TGTGCCAGCCACGGACAGGGGGCGGGTAATTCACCCCTCCACTTT.

The chain uses TRBV5-1 and TRBJ1-2; 8 bases agree with TRBD1. The CDR3 is 15 amino acids. V was clipped by 0 bases and J by 2 bases; unmatched bases: 3. Germline loops: CDR1 SGHRS, CDR2 YFSETQ. The CDR3, as DNA: TGCGCCAGCAGCTTGGCGGGACAGGCGAACTATGGCTACACCTTC. Amino acids: CASSLAGQANYGYTF.

The genes are TRBV7-8 and TRBJ1-1; maybe TRBD1 (5 bases). CDR3 length: 16 residues. Germline V CDR1 and CDR2: SGHVS, FQNEAQ. V lost 1 base, J lost 3 bases, and 15 bases lay in between. The CDR3 region has the DNA TGTGCCAGCAGCTTAGTATCCGCAGGGTGGGACACTGAAGCTTTCTTT. Translating gives CASSLVSAGWDTEAFF.

The sample holds a few counts of this clone. The chain couples TRBV14 to TRBJ2-7; perhaps TRBD2 as D (6 bases). The CDR3 length is 15 residues. Germline CDR1 is SGHDN and CDR2 is FVKESK. V was clipped by 2 bases and J by 2 bases, with 13 bases between them. The CDR3 coding sequence is TGTGCCAGCAGCCAAATTGGCGGGGCCCCCTACGAGCAGTACTTC. This encodes CASSQIGGAPYEQYF.

The rearrangement joins TRBV5-1 to TRBJ2-3; D unclear. The CDR3 length is 14 residues. Germline-derived CDR1 and CDR2 are SGHRS and YFSETQ. V gave up 5 bases and J gave up 6 bases, with 16 bases separating them. The CDR3 loop reads CASSMRPPEDTQYF. CDR3 coding DNA: TGCGCCAGCAGTATGAGGCCGCCCGAGGATACGCAGTATTTT.

This clone was seen only a few times. Written as DNA, the CDR3 is TGTGCCAGCAGCCTAAACCCAGGGGGGTACGAGCAGTACTTC. Translating gives CASSLNPGGYEQYF. V and J are TRBV6-5 and TRBJ2-7, with a weak D call TRBD1 (7 bases). V was trimmed by 6 bases and J by 4 bases, leaving 16 bases between them. This CDR3 spans 14 amino acids. Germline V lookup: CDR1 MNHEY, CDR2 SVGAGI.

The chain recombines TRBV4-3 with TRBJ1-4; TRBD1 agrees at 8 bases. V trimming: 5 bases; J trimming: 7 bases; junction bases outside the gene matches: 12. The length of the CDR3 is 16 residues. Per germline, CDR1 LGHNA and CDR2 YSLEER. This CDR3 reads CASSSTLDRGSEKLFF. CDR3 in DNA: TGCGCCAGCAGCTCAACCCTCGACAGGGGTAGTGAAAAACTGTTTTTT.

The chain has TRBV7-9 and TRBJ2-5; D call uncertain. CDR1 is SEHNR and CDR2 is FQNEAQ in the germline V gene (reference sequence). V lost 6 bases and J lost 5, with 16 bases in between. The CDR3 totals 14 residues. The DNA of the CDR3 is TGTGCCAGCAGAACCATCTCTTCACGGGAGACCCAGTACTTC. Protein sequence: CASRTISSRETQYF. Looking up the rest from reference TRBV7-9 and TRBJ2-5 gives the full variable domain: DTGVSQNPRHKITKRGQNVTFRCDPISEHNRLYWYRQTLGQGPEFLTYFQNEAQLEKSRLLSDRFSAERPKGSFSTLEIQRTEQGDSAMYLCASRTISSRETQYFGPGTRLLVL.

The chain recombines TRBV6-1 with TRBJ1-5, with 9 bases that match TRBD1. Germline V gives CDR1 MNHNS, CDR2 SASEGT. The length of the CDR3 is 15 residues. V shed 6 bases and J 4 bases; nucleotides not matched to a gene: 7. This CDR3 reads CASSITGTGNQPQHF. The CDR3 nucleotides are TGTGCCAGCAGCATTACCGGGACAGGGAATCAGCCCCAGCATTTT.

V gene TRBV4-3 combines with J gene TRBJ2-3; a weak D match, TRBD2 (5 bases). Germline assignment: CDR1 LGHNA and CDR2 YSLEER. The length of the CDR3 is 16 residues. The V end lost 1 base, the J end lost 1 base, and 12 bases lay between the germline ends. CDR3 in DNA: TGCGCCAGCAGCCAAGGAGGGCAATACCGCACAGATACGCAGTATTTT. Its translation: CASSQGGQYRTDTQYF.

This chain connects TRBV27 to TRBJ1-3; the match to TRBD1 covers 7 bases. The CDR3 runs 14 residues. V trimming: 0 bases; J trimming: 11 bases; junction bases outside the gene matches: 7. The germline V gene encodes CDR1 MNHEY and CDR2 SMNVEV (reference sequence). The CDR3: CASSLSLRGYPIYF. The CDR3 DNA follows: TGTGCCAGCAGTTTATCCCTCAGGGGGTACCCCATATATTTT.

The chain joins TRBV4-1 to TRBJ1-2; D not resolved. With 1 base removed from V and 5 bases from J, the gap between germline ends came to 14 bases. This CDR3 has 15 amino acids. Germline loops: CDR1 MGHRA, CDR2 YSYEKL. CDR3 sequence reads: CASSQVGRQKYGYTF. The CDR3 DNA reads TGCGCCAGCAGCCAAGTAGGCAGGCAGAAGTATGGCTACACCTTC.

This chain joins TRBV4-3 and TRBJ1-3; 9 bases align to TRBD1. CDR3 length equals 15 residues. Germline V lookup: CDR1 LGHNA, CDR2 YSLEER. The junction had 1 base not matched to a gene; V was cut back by 4 bases and J by 0 bases. The CDR3 sequence: CASSPTGGSGNTIYF. The CDR3 DNA follows: TGCGCCAGCAGCCCGACAGGGGGCTCTGGAAACACCATATATTTT.

Judged by abundance, this clone is medium-sized (0.01 to 0.1%). This chain links TRBV4-3 with TRBJ1-6, with TRBD1 as a possible D gene (5 bases). V dropped 3 bases and J dropped 9 bases, with 18 bases sitting between them. The CDR3 runs to 16 residues. In germline, CDR1 is LGHNA, CDR2 YSLEER. CDR3 in DNA: TGCGCCAGCAGCCAGTCCTCGGAGCGGGGGGGTTCACCCCTCCACTTT. It yields the protein CASSQSSERGGSPLHF.

The CDR3 spells CASSGAGVSTGELFF. The CDR3, as DNA: TGTGCCAGCAGTGGGGCAGGGGTTAGCACCGGGGAGCTGTTTTTT. The rearrangement links TRBV2 to TRBJ2-2, with a weak D call TRBD1 (6 bases). This CDR3 contains 15 residues. V lost 4 bases and J 4 bases, leaving 13 bases between the germline ends. From germline, CDR1 is SNHLY and CDR2 FYNNEI. The full variable domain, in which reference TRBV2 and TRBJ2-2 provide the parts outside the CDR3, is EPEVTQTPSHQVTQMGQEVILRCVPISNHLYFYWYRQILGQKVEFLVSFYNNEISEKSEIFDDQFSVERPDGSNFTLKIRSTKLEDSAMYFCASSGAGVSTGELFFGEGSRLTVL.

For the CDR3, the DNA is TGCAGCGTTGACCGACGGCGCGGCGGGGAGCTGTTTTTT. It translates to CSVDRRRGGELFF. The chain combines TRBV29-1 with TRBJ2-2; D is ambiguous. This CDR3 comprises 13 residues. The germline V gene has CDR1 SQVTM and CDR2 ANQGSEA. V was pared by 3 bases and J by 7 bases, with 12 bases between.

The chain recombines TRBV4-3 with TRBJ1-6; D is undetermined. Germline V gene sequence: CDR1 LGHNA, CDR2 YSLEER. Trimming stripped 4 bases from V and 5 bases from J, with 12 bases between. This CDR3 is built from 15 residues. CDR3 sequence: CASSPSGRDNSPLHF. The CDR3 DNA follows: TGCGCCAGCAGCCCTAGCGGGAGAGATAATTCACCCCTCCACTTT.

The rearrangement links TRBV5-4 to TRBJ1-1; D unclear. From germline, CDR1 is SGHNT and CDR2 YYREEE (reference sequence). This CDR3 is built from 14 residues. The ends were cut back, 1 base at V and 5 bases at J, with 12 bases in the middle. In nucleotides, the CDR3 is TGTGCCAGCAGCTTGTCGAGCGGGCGGACTGAAGCTTTCTTT. Translated: CASSLSSGRTEAFF. The whole variable domain, remainder taken from reference TRBV5-4 and TRBJ1-1, is ETGVTQSPTHLIKTRGQQVTLRCSSQSGHNTVSWYQQALGQGPQFIFQYYREEENGRGNFPPRFSGLQFPNYSSELNVNALELDDSALYLCASSLSSGRTEAFFGQGTRLTVV.

This chain links TRBV12-5 with TRBJ2-5, with D possibly TRBD2 on 5 matching bases. Germline V CDR1 and CDR2: LGHNT, FRNRAP. Deletions cut 1 base from V and 4 bases from J, with 13 bases between. The CDR3 length is 15 residues. In DNA form, the CDR3 reads TGTGCTAGTGGTTTGGCCTCGGGGATTTCAGAGACCCAGTACTTC. Translation gives CASGLASGISETQYF.

The CDR3, as DNA: TGTGCCAGCAGTTACTCGGGGCTATCTGGGGCCAACGTCCTGACTTTC. Translating it yields CASSYSGLSGANVLTF. The chain links TRBV6-5 to TRBJ2-6, with D maybe TRBD1 (5 bases). V was pared by 0 bases and J by 1 base, with 7 bases between. CDR1 MNHEY and CDR2 SVGAGI come from the germline V gene. The CDR3 is made up of 16 amino acids.